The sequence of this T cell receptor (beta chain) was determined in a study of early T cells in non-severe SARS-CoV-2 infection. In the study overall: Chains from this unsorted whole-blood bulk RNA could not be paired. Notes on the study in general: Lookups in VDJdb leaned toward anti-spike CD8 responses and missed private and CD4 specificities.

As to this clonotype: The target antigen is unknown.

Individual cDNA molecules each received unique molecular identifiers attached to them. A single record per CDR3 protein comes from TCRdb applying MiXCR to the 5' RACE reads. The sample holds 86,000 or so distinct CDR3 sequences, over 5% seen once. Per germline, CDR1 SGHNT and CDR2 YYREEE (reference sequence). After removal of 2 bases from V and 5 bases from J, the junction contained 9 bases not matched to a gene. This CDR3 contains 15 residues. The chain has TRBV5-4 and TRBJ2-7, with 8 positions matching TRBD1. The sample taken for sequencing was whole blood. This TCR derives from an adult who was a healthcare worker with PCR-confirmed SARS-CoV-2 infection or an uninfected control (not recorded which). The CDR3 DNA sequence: TGTGCCAGCAGCTTACGGACAGGGCGAGTAGACGAGCAGTACTTC. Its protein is CASSLRTGRVDEQYF. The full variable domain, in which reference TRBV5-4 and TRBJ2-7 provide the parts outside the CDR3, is ETGVTQSPTHLIKTRGQQVTLRCSSQSGHNTVSWYQQALGQGPQFIFQYYREEENGRGNFPPRFSGLQFPNYSSELNVNALELDDSALYLCASSLRTGRVDEQYFGPGTRLTVT.